The 31 T cell receptor beta chains in this list originate from one sample, sequenced in a study of technical replicates of blood from a few donors. Sequencing used immunoSEQ multiplex PCR; TCRdb keeps in-frame clones, though not all of them. The sample records about 82,000 clones, roughly 95% being singletons. The sequenced sample was T cells isolated from PBMCs. These receptors were obtained from a human donor in good health.

The V gene is TRBV10-3, the J gene TRBJ1-1; 7 nucleotides line up with TRBD1. CDR1 ENHRY and CDR2 SYGVKD come from the germline V gene. The CDR3 extends over 14 amino acids. V gave up 6 bases and J gave up 2 bases; unmatched junction bases: 6. The CDR3 DNA reads as TGTGCCATCAGACCTGACAGGGCCAACACTGAAGCTTTCTTT. Translation: CAIRPDRANTEAFF.

The rearrangement uses TRBV18 and TRBJ1-2; D is uncertain. Per the germline V gene, CDR1 is KGHSH and CDR2 is LQKENI. The CDR3 contains 15 residues. V was clipped by 6 bases and J by 6 bases, with 20 bases between them. The CDR3 loop reads CASSPSGDRVHGYTF. CDR3 nucleotides: TGTGCCAGCTCGCCATCGGGAGACCGGGTGCATGGCTACACCTTC.

This chain joins TRBV29-1 and TRBJ2-7, with 8 nucleotides matching TRBD2. Per germline, CDR1 SQVTM and CDR2 ANQGSEA. J was trimmed by 2 bases and V by 3 bases; bases with no gene match: 6. The CDR3 extends over 14 amino acids. The CDR3 region is CSVEGERETYEQYF. CDR3 bases: TGCAGCGTTGAGGGGGAGCGGGAGACCTACGAGCAGTACTTC.

This clone was observed once. The chain combines TRBV11-1 with TRBJ2-5; a possible D gene is TRBD1 (6 bases). Germline CDR1 reads SGHAT; CDR2 reads FQDESV (reference sequence). CDR3 size: 14 residues. The V end lost 5 bases, the J end lost 5 bases, and 15 bases lay between the germline ends. The CDR3 spells CASSPGQSRETQYF. CDR3 DNA: TGTGCCAGCAGCCCCGGACAGTCTAGGGAGACCCAGTACTTC.

The gene calls are TRBV4-1 and TRBJ2-7, with 7 bases aligning to TRBD2. Unmatched junction bases numbered 6, after V lost 4 bases and J lost 3 bases. The CDR3 has 14 residues. Germline-derived CDR1 and CDR2 are MGHRA and YSYEKL. This CDR3 is CASSPGASGYEQYF. In nucleotides, the CDR3 is TGCGCCAGCAGCCCTGGGGCTAGCGGCTACGAGCAGTACTTC.

The J gene is TRBJ2-7, the V gene TRBV5-1, with 7 bases lining up with TRBD1. This CDR3 has 14 residues. Looked up from germline, CDR1 is SGHRS and CDR2 is YFSETQ. Trimming removed 5 bases from V and 3 bases from J; junction bases left unmatched: 8. CDR3 in amino acids: CASSKAGTDYEQYF. The CDR3, as DNA: TGCGCCAGCAGTAAAGCCGGGACAGACTACGAGCAGTACTTC.

The rearrangement uses TRBV7-2 and TRBJ1-5, with D unclear. The V and J ends lost 5 bases and 3 bases respectively, with 11 bases between them. In germline, CDR1 is SGHTA, CDR2 FQGNSA. The CDR3 is made up of 14 amino acids. CDR3 protein: CASSPTVVNQPQHF. Written as DNA, the CDR3 is TGTGCCAGCAGCCCAACGGTGGTCAATCAGCCCCAGCATTTT.

The chain has TRBV7-3 and TRBJ2-1; the D gene is possibly TRBD2 (6 bases). Germline V gene lookup returns CDR1 SGHTA and CDR2 FQGTGA. V was shortened by 5 bases and J by 0 bases, with 11 bases between the two germline ends. The length of the CDR3 is 15 residues. The CDR3 DNA reads as TGTGCCAGCAGCCACCGAGCGGGCTCCTACAATGAGCAGTTCTTC. Its protein is CASSHRAGSYNEQFF. Full variable domain (missing parts from reference TRBV7-3 and TRBJ2-1): GAGVSQTPSNKVTEKGKYVELRCDPISGHTALYWYRQSLGQGPEFLIYFQGTGAADDSGLPNDRFFAVRPEGSVSTLKIQRTERGDSAVYLCASSHRAGSYNEQFFGPGTRLTVL.

V and J are TRBV7-9 and TRBJ1-4; D is uncertain. With 8 bases removed from V and 7 bases from J, the gap between germline ends came to 11 bases. Germline V gene lookup returns CDR1 SEHNR and CDR2 FQNEAQ (reference sequence). The CDR3 runs to 12 residues. CDR3 DNA: TGTGCCAGCGGAGTGATTCGTGAAAAACTGTTTTTT. Translation: CASGVIREKLFF.

The rearrangement links TRBV7-6 to TRBJ2-7; 9 bases line up with TRBD1. Looked up from germline, CDR1 is SGHVS and CDR2 is FNYEAQ. Unmatched junction bases numbered 6, after V lost 5 bases and J lost 4 bases. The CDR3 is made up of 14 amino acids. The chain's CDR3 is CASSAGTGRYEQYF. CDR3 DNA sequence: TGTGCCAGCAGCGCCGGGACAGGGAGGTACGAGCAGTACTTC.

The rearrangement uses TRBV5-4 and TRBJ2-6, with 8 bases matching TRBD2. The germline V gene encodes CDR1 SGHNT and CDR2 YYREEE (reference sequence). The ends lost 1 base at V and 2 bases at J; junction bases unmatched: 2. This CDR3 region has 16 residues. The CDR3 nucleotides are TGTGCCAGCAGCTTGACGCGGGGGGCTGGGGCCAACGTCCTGACTTTC. Translation: CASSLTRGAGANVLTF.

This CDR3 is CATTPSTGDYTQYF. CDR3 bases: TGTGCCACCACACCCTCGACAGGGGATTATACGCAGTATTTT. The gene calls are TRBV27 and TRBJ2-3; TRBD1 matches 8 bases. This CDR3 contains 14 residues. Unmatched junction bases numbered 13, after V lost 10 bases and J lost 7 bases. Germline V lookup: CDR1 MNHEY, CDR2 SMNVEV (reference sequence).

The V call is TRBV11-3, the J call TRBJ2-1; D uncertain. This CDR3 has 11 amino acids. V was cut by 3 bases and J by 10 bases, with 7 bases left in between. Germline assignment: CDR1 SGHNT and CDR2 YENEEA. The CDR3 sequence is CASSLTPEQFF. The DNA of the CDR3 is TGTGCCAGCAGCTTGACACCCGAGCAGTTCTTC. Full variable domain (outside the CDR3, taken from reference TRBV11-3 and TRBJ2-1): EAGVVQSPRYKIIEKKQPVAFWCNPISGHNTLYWYLQNLGQGPELLIRYENEEAVDDSQLPKDRFSAERLKGVDSTLKIQPAELGDSAVYLCASSLTPEQFFGPGTRLTVL.

The genes are TRBV7-6 and TRBJ2-1; D remains unclear. V was pared by 3 bases and J by 0 bases, with 6 bases between. This CDR3 has 14 residues. Germline V gene lookup returns CDR1 SGHVS and CDR2 FNYEAQ. The CDR3 protein is CASSLPGSYNEQFF. Written as DNA, the CDR3 is TGTGCCAGCAGCTTGCCGGGCTCCTACAATGAGCAGTTCTTC.

This sequence joins TRBV5-5 and TRBJ1-1; perhaps TRBD1 as D (6 bases). V dropped 4 bases and J dropped 5 bases, with 18 bases sitting between them. CDR3 length equals 15 residues. The germline CDR1 and CDR2 sequences are SGHKS and YYEKEE (reference sequence). CDR3 nucleotides: TGTGCCAGCAGCGTGAACCCAGGGGAGATAACTGAAGCTTTCTTT. Its protein product is CASSVNPGEITEAFF.

The gene calls are TRBV19 and TRBJ2-2, with 10 nucleotides matching TRBD1. Germline CDR1 reads LNHDA; CDR2 reads SQIVND (reference sequence). J was trimmed by 6 bases and V by 8 bases; bases with no gene match: 9. This CDR3 is built from 15 residues. Written as DNA, the CDR3 is TGTGCCAGTCGACGACAGGGGGCAGAATCCGGGGAGCTGTTTTTT. Protein product: CASRRQGAESGELFF.

The gene calls are TRBV9 and TRBJ2-5; D unresolved. CDR1 is SGDLS and CDR2 is YYNGEE in the germline V gene. This CDR3 is built from 13 residues. V lost 0 bases to trimming and J lost 4 bases, with 7 bases between them. CDR3 region: CASSVDVAETQYF. CDR3 DNA: TGTGCCAGCAGCGTAGACGTGGCAGAGACCCAGTACTTC. Combining the CDR3 with reference TRBV9 and TRBJ2-5 gives the whole variable domain DSGVTQTPKHLITATGQRVTLRCSPRSGDLSVYWYQQSLDQGLQFLIQYYNGEERAKGNILERFSAQQFPDLHSELNLSSLELGDSALYFCASSVDVAETQYFGPGTRLLVL.

The chain is built from TRBV6-5 and TRBJ1-4, with D unresolved. Looked up from germline, CDR1 is MNHEY and CDR2 is SVGAGI. The V end was cut by 8 bases, the J end by 5 bases, with 6 bases between. This CDR3 is 11 amino acids long. The chain's CDR3 is CASGRNEKLFF. The CDR3 coding sequence is TGTGCCAGCGGCAGGAATGAAAAACTGTTTTTT.

This sequence joins TRBV6-5 and TRBJ1-1, with D unresolved. The CDR3 runs to 13 residues. Trimming removed 3 bases at V and 1 base at J, with 6 bases between. Germline CDR1 MNHEY, CDR2 SVGAGI. CDR3 sequence (DNA): TGTGCCAGCAGTTATAACAGGAACACTGAAGCTTTCTTT. Protein product: CASSYNRNTEAFF.

The chain links TRBV28 to TRBJ2-7; 10 nucleotides align to TRBD2. The germline V gene encodes CDR1 MDHEN and CDR2 SYDVKM. J lost 7 bases, V lost 3 bases, and 6 bases had no gene match. The CDR3 consists of 14 residues. The DNA of the CDR3 is TGTGCCAGCAGTTTTCCGGGACTAGCGTATGAGCAGTACTTC. Translated, it gives CASSFPGLAYEQYF.

The chain recombines TRBV7-9 with TRBJ2-7, with 7 nucleotides matching TRBD1. After removal of 5 bases from V and 2 bases from J, the junction contained 6 bases not matched to a gene. Per germline, CDR1 SEHNR and CDR2 FQNEAQ (reference sequence). The CDR3 runs 14 residues. Here the CDR3 DNA reads TGTGCCAGCAGCACCGGGACAGACGCCTACGAGCAGTACTTC. It translates to CASSTGTDAYEQYF. The full variable domain, its missing parts supplied by reference TRBV7-9 and TRBJ2-7, is DTGVSQNPRHKITKRGQNVTFRCDPISEHNRLYWYRQTLGQGPEFLTYFQNEAQLEKSRLLSDRFSAERPKGSFSTLEIQRTEQGDSAMYLCASSTGTDAYEQYFGPGTRLTVT.

V is TRBV7-3 and J is TRBJ2-2; D possibly corresponds to TRBD1 (6 bases). Germline V gene lookup returns CDR1 SGHTA and CDR2 FQGTGA. V lost 5 bases, J lost 6 bases, and 13 bases lay in between. The CDR3 contains 14 residues. CDR3 nucleotides: TGTGCCAGCAGCCGTTTACAGGGAGCCGGGGAGCTGTTTTTT. Protein sequence: CASSRLQGAGELFF. Using reference TRBV7-3 and TRBJ2-2 for the parts outside the CDR3, the full variable domain is GAGVSQTPSNKVTEKGKYVELRCDPISGHTALYWYRQSLGQGPEFLIYFQGTGAADDSGLPNDRFFAVRPEGSVSTLKIQRTERGDSAVYLCASSRLQGAGELFFGEGSRLTVL.

CDR3 coding DNA: TGCGCCAGCAGTCAATACGACGGGGGGGGCGTAGAGACCCAGTACTTC. Protein: CASSQYDGGGVETQYF. V usage is TRBV23-1 and J usage is TRBJ2-5; 8 nucleotides match TRBD2. TRBV23-1 is an ORF; its function is uncertain. The CDR3 has 16 residues. The trim removed 1 base at V and 4 bases at J, leaving 8 bases unmatched.

The rearrangement links TRBV27 to TRBJ2-5; 14 bases fit TRBD2. The junction had 8 bases not matched to a gene; V was cut back by 3 bases and J by 5 bases. Germline values: CDR1 MNHEY, CDR2 SMNVEV (reference sequence). The CDR3 consists of 17 residues. CDR3 bases: TGTGCCAGCAGTTTCTGGGGACTAGCGGGAGAAAGGGAGACCCAGTACTTC. Translation gives CASSFWGLAGERETQYF.

The chain has TRBV5-1 and TRBJ2-3; 9 bases match TRBD2. Germline V gives CDR1 SGHRS, CDR2 YFSETQ. CDR3 size: 18 residues. V was clipped by 3 bases and J by 2 bases; unmatched bases: 13. The CDR3 region has the DNA TGCGCCAGCAGCTCGCGCCGGACTAGCGCATTATACACAGATACGCAGTATTTT. Translating gives CASSSRRTSALYTDTQYF. Full variable domain (missing parts from reference TRBV5-1 and TRBJ2-3): KAGVTQTPRYLIKTRGQQVTLSCSPISGHRSVSWYQQTPGQGLQFLFEYFSETQRNKGNFPGRFSGRQFSNSRSEMNVSTLELGDSALYLCASSSRRTSALYTDTQYFGPGTRLTVL.

The V gene is TRBV6-1, the J gene TRBJ2-7; weak D call: TRBD2 (5 bases). Germline CDR1 reads MNHNS; CDR2 reads SASEGT. This CDR3 has 12 residues. Trimming took 8 bases from V and 3 from J, leaving 11 bases between them. The CDR3 DNA is TGTGCCAGCGTTCGGGGAAACTACGAGCAGTACTTC. This encodes CASVRGNYEQYF.

The V and J genes are TRBV6-5 and TRBJ1-5; D gene unclear. The CDR3 contains 13 residues. V lost 2 bases to trimming and J lost 6 bases, with 8 bases between them. Germline lookup yields CDR1 MNHEY and CDR2 SVGAGI. The CDR3 DNA is TGTGCCAGCAGTTACGGCAGAGGTCAGCCCCAGCATTTT. This codes for CASSYGRGQPQHF.

This chain joins TRBV5-1 and TRBJ2-1, with D possibly TRBD1 on 6 matching bases. There are 13 residues in the CDR3. Trimming took 3 bases from V and 9 from J, leaving 13 bases between them. Germline CDR1 is SGHRS and CDR2 is YFSETQ. CDR3 bases: TGCGCCAGCAGCTCACGTGTGACAGGTGAGCAGTTCTTC. Its translation is CASSSRVTGEQFF. Full variable domain (outside the CDR3, taken from reference TRBV5-1 and TRBJ2-1): KAGVTQTPRYLIKTRGQQVTLSCSPISGHRSVSWYQQTPGQGLQFLFEYFSETQRNKGNFPGRFSGRQFSNSRSEMNVSTLELGDSALYLCASSSRVTGEQFFGPGTRLTVL.

The CDR3 region has the DNA TGTGCCAGCAGCACTCCCCCGTGTGGGACTAGCGGGCCGGCGGGGATCTACGAGCAGTACTTC. It encodes CASSTPPCGTSGPAGIYEQYF. The rearrangement uses TRBV21-1 and TRBJ2-7; TRBD2, as called in the table, went unchecked against the DNA. TRBV21-1 is termed a pseudogene. This CDR3 spans 21 amino acids.

This sequence joins TRBV27 and TRBJ2-4, with 8 positions matching TRBD1. V gave up 0 bases and J gave up 5 bases; unmatched junction bases: 12. Germline V gene lookup returns CDR1 MNHEY and CDR2 SMNVEV (reference sequence). The CDR3 contains 18 residues. Here the CDR3 reads CASSLSWQGASRQNIQYF. CDR3 nucleotide sequence: TGTGCCAGCAGTTTATCATGGCAGGGGGCGAGTCGGCAAAACATTCAGTACTTC.

The gene calls are TRBV19 and TRBJ2-1; D could derive from TRBD1 or TRBD2 (10 bases each). V lost 3 bases, J lost 15 bases, and 39 bases lay in between. This CDR3 is 20 amino acids long. The germline V gene encodes CDR1 LNHDA and CDR2 SQIVND (reference sequence). The CDR3: CASSISGTGALKAGGPSWFF. CDR3 DNA sequence: TGTGCCAGTAGTATCTCCGGGACAGGGGCGTTAAAAGCGGGAGGGCCCTCTTGGTTCTTC.